The rows below give T cell receptor beta chains drawn from one sample of a study of T cell repertoires in cytomegalovirus infection. Via MiXCR, TCRdb re-called the reads, giving one row per CDR3 protein. The sample shows some 270,000 distinct CDR3 sequences, about 20% of them seen only once. No antigen is known for these receptors. The sample consisted of cultured PBMCs, taken from culture after CMV antigen stimulation. Receptors originate from a human donor in good health (CMV status not recorded). Some clones in this sample may be carry-over from other donors' samples. The CDR3 runs from the conserved cysteine through the conserved F or W. Fields, in order: V gene, J gene, D gene, clone size, CDR3 DNA, CDR3 protein. A D gene is named only where the DNA matches it firmly. Size tells how often a clone was seen (once, few, many) or the class of an expanded clone, and some rows leave it out.

V: TRBV5-1
J: TRBJ2-1
D: TRBD2
size: few
DNA: TGCGCCAGCAGCTTGAATAGCGGGGGTCACAATGAGCAGTTCTTC
CDR3: CASSLNSGGHNEQFF

V: TRBV6-2/TRBV6-3
J: TRBJ2-5
D: -
size: few
DNA: TGTGCCAGCAGTTACCTATCGGCACAAGAGACCCAGTACTTC
CDR3: CASSYLSAQETQYF

V: TRBV12-3/TRBV12-4
J: TRBJ2-1
D: -
size: -
DNA: TGTGCCAGCAGTTTAGCGCCTGAGCAGTTCTTC
CDR3: CASSLAPEQFF

V: TRBV18
J: TRBJ2-3
D: -
size: few
DNA: TGTGCCAGCTCACCAGTGACAGCCACAGATACGCAGTATTTT
CDR3: CASSPVTATDTQYF

V: TRBV19
J: TRBJ2-2
D: -
size: -
DNA: TGTGCCAGTAGTATACTGACCGGGAAGAAGGGGGAGCTGTTTTTT
CDR3: CASSILTGKKGELFF

V: TRBV5-4
J: TRBJ2-1
D: -
size: few
DNA: TGTGCCAGCAGCACGGACCACAATGAGCAGTTCTTC
CDR3: CASSTDHNEQFF

V: TRBV7-2
J: TRBJ1-1
D: -
size: many
DNA: TGTGCCAGCAGCTTGGAAATGAACACTGAAGCTTTCTTT
CDR3: CASSLEMNTEAFF

V: TRBV11-2
J: TRBJ1-3
D: TRBD1
size: -
DNA: TGTGCCAGCAGCTCCGGGACAGGGATCGGAAACACCATATATTTT
CDR3: CASSSGTGIGNTIYF

V: TRBV7-8
J: TRBJ2-5
D: -
size: few
DNA: TGTGCCAGCAGCTTAGCTGAGGGGCAAGAGACCCAGTACTTC
CDR3: CASSLAEGQETQYF

V: TRBV10-2
J: TRBJ1-1
D: -
size: few
DNA: TGCGCCAGCAGTCCGGGGTCTGATGAAGCTTTCTTT
CDR3: CASSPGSDEAFF

V: TRBV2
J: TRBJ2-1
D: -
size: many
DNA: TGTGCCAGCAGTGAAGCGTTCAGCGGTTACTACAATGAGCAGTTCTTC
CDR3: CASSEAFSGYYNEQFF

V: TRBV20-1
J: TRBJ2-1
D: -
size: few
DNA: TGCAGTGCTAGAGATTCCGGGCGGGGTAGCGCGGCGTTCTTC
CDR3: CSARDSGRGSAAFF

V: TRBV7-2
J: TRBJ2-3
D: TRBD1
size: few
DNA: TGTGCCAGCAGCTTAGCGCCCGGGACAGCGAGCACAGATACGCAGTATTTT
CDR3: CASSLAPGTASTDTQYF

V: TRBV7-2
J: TRBJ2-3
D: -
size: -
DNA: TGTGCCAGCAGCTTAGGTTCCAGCAATACGCAGTATTTT
CDR3: CASSLGSSNTQYF

V: TRBV7-8
J: TRBJ1-1
D: -
size: -
DNA: TGTGCCAGCAGCCCCCCCGGGGGGATGACTGAAGCTTTCTTT
CDR3: CASSPPGGMTEAFF

V: TRBV7-9
J: TRBJ2-1
D: TRBD2
size: many
DNA: TGTGCCAGCAGCTTATACCCCCGACTAGCGGCCTACAATGAGCAGTTCTTC
CDR3: CASSLYPRLAAYNEQFF

V: TRBV6-2/TRBV6-3
J: TRBJ2-5
D: TRBD2
size: -
DNA: TGTGCCAGCAGTTACAGTCTAGCGGGAGGTTTCCAAGAGACCCAGTACTTC
CDR3: CASSYSLAGGFQETQYF

V: TRBV18
J: TRBJ2-1
D: TRBD1
size: -
DNA: TGTGCCAGCTCACCACAGACAGGGAACCATGAGCAGTTCTTC
CDR3: CASSPQTGNHEQFF

V: TRBV7-2
J: TRBJ2-7
D: -
size: -
DNA: TGTGCCAGCCGAGGGTTACCCCACGAGCAGTACTTC
CDR3: CASRGLPHEQYF

V: TRBV12-3/TRBV12-4
J: TRBJ2-6
D: -
size: few
DNA: TGTGCCAGCAGGTTCCTTCCCTCTGGGGCCAACGTCCTGACTTTC
CDR3: CASRFLPSGANVLTF

V: TRBV7-9
J: TRBJ1-2
D: -
size: many
DNA: TGTGCCAGCAGCTTAAGCCGGGGGCATCGGGGCTACACCTTC
CDR3: CASSLSRGHRGYTF

V: TRBV5-4
J: TRBJ2-5
D: TRBD2
size: -
DNA: TGTGCCAGCAGCTTAGGACTAGCGGGAGGACAGGGGACTCAGTACTTC
CDR3: CASSLGLAGGQGTQYF

V: TRBV7-2
J: TRBJ1-1
D: -
size: many
DNA: TGTGCCAGCAGCTTAGGTTCAGGGTATGCTTTCTTT
CDR3: CASSLGSGYAFF

V: TRBV30
J: TRBJ1-4
D: TRBD1
size: few
DNA: TGTGCCTGGACAGGGGGGACTAATGAAAAACTGTTTTTT
CDR3: CAWTGGTNEKLFF

V: TRBV7-8
J: TRBJ1-1
D: -
size: many
DNA: TGTGCCAGCAGCTTAGCGTCCGGGATGAACACTGAAGCTTTCTTT
CDR3: CASSLASGMNTEAFF

V: TRBV29-1
J: TRBJ2-1
D: TRBD2
size: few
DNA: TGCAGCGTTGATGGGCTGACTAGCGGGAGGTTGTCCTATGAGCAGTTCTTC
CDR3: CSVDGLTSGRLSYEQFF

V: TRBV2
J: TRBJ2-1
D: -
size: -
DNA: TGTGCCACCAGGGCTTACAATGAGCAGTTCTTC
CDR3: CATRAYNEQFF

V: TRBV20-1
J: TRBJ2-7
D: -
size: -
DNA: TGCAGTGCTCCCGGGGGGCAGGGTGATGTCAACGAGCAGTACTTC
CDR3: CSAPGGQGDVNEQYF

V: TRBV15
J: TRBJ2-5
D: -
size: -
DNA: TGTGCCACCAGCAGAGTGGATAAGACCCAGTACTTC
CDR3: CATSRVDKTQYF

V: TRBV2
J: TRBJ2-3
D: TRBD1
size: -
DNA: TGTGCCAGCAGTGAAAGGGGGCCAGATACGCAGTATTTT
CDR3: CASSERGPDTQYF

V: TRBV7-6
J: TRBJ2-1
D: TRBD2
size: -
DNA: TGTGCCAGCAGCTACCTAGCGGGAGTTGAGCAGTTCTTC
CDR3: CASSYLAGVEQFF

V: TRBV5-1
J: TRBJ1-1
D: -
size: -
DNA: TGCGCCAGCAGCTTGTATGGGTCCGGCACTGAAGCTTTCTTT
CDR3: CASSLYGSGTEAFF

V: TRBV4-3
J: TRBJ2-5
D: TRBD2
size: many
DNA: TGCGCCAGCAGCCAAACCGGGACTAGCGGGGGAGAGACCCAGTACTTC
CDR3: CASSQTGTSGGETQYF

V: TRBV29-1
J: TRBJ1-4
D: -
size: -
DNA: TGCAGCGTTGACTCTGGAAAACTGTTTTTT
CDR3: CSVDSGKLFF

V: TRBV25-1
J: TRBJ1-2
D: TRBD1
size: many
DNA: TGTGCCAGCAGCTACAGGGGACAGGAGTTCTATGGCTACACCTTC
CDR3: CASSYRGQEFYGYTF

V: TRBV4-3
J: TRBJ2-6
D: -
size: many
DNA: TGCGCCAGCAGCCAAGACGTCTACTCTGGGGCCAACGTCCTGACTTTC
CDR3: CASSQDVYSGANVLTF

V: TRBV29-1
J: TRBJ2-1
D: -
size: -
DNA: TGCAGCGGAACTAGCAATTCCTACAATGAGCAGTTCTTC
CDR3: CSGTSNSYNEQFF